The 2 T cell receptor beta chains below were found in one sample sequenced in a study of cytomegalovirus exposure and HLA in healthy donors. PCR used 60 Vbeta primers and 13 Jbeta primers. Here immunoSEQ multiplex PCR was the method, and the copy in TCRdb shows in-frame clones only, minus some. This sample yields some 150,000 clones, of which 70% to 75% are seen a single time; approximately 15% belongs to the top ten. Sequencing used PBMCs. Receptor source: a human donor in good health.

The chain combines TRBV18 with TRBJ2-7; D possibly corresponds to TRBD2 (6 bases). Germline V CDR1 and CDR2: KGHSH, LQKENI. V was trimmed by 11 bases and J by 11 bases, leaving 10 bases between them. The CDR3 contains 8 residues. The CDR3 protein is CAPAGKYF. CDR3 nucleotides: TGTGCCCCGGCGGGAAAGTACTTC.

The chain combines TRBV9 with TRBJ2-7; perhaps TRBD2 as D (6 bases). The ends were cut back, 3 bases at V and 6 bases at J, with 10 bases in the middle. The CDR3 is 12 amino acids. The germline V gene has CDR1 SGDLS and CDR2 YYNGEE. The CDR3 loop reads CASSGSAGEQYF. CDR3 DNA sequence: TGTGCCAGCAGCGGCTCAGCGGGCGAGCAGTACTTC.